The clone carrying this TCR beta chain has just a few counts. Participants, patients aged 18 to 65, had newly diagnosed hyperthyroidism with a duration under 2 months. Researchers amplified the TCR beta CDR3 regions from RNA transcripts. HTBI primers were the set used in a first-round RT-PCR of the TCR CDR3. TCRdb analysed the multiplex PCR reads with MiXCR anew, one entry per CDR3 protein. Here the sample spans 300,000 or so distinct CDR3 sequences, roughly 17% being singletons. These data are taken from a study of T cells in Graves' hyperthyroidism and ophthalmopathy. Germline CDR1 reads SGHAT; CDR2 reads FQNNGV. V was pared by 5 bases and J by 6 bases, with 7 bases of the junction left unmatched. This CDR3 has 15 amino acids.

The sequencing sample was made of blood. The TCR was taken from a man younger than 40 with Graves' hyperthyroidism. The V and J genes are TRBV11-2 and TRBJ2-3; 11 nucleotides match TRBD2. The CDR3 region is CASSLTSGIVDTQYF. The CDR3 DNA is TGTGCCAGCAGCCTGACTAGCGGGATTGTGGATACGCAGTATTTT. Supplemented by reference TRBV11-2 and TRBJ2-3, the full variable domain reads EAGVAQSPRYKIIEKRQSVAFWCNPISGHATLYWYQQILGQGPKLLIQFQNNGVVDDSQLPKDRFSAERLKGVDSTLKIQPAKLEDSAVYLCASSLTSGIVDTQYFGPGTRLTVL.